This T cell receptor (beta chain) is from a study of T-cell memory formation after mild COVID-19. The study's findings and limits: Certain responding clones were present in pre-infection memory, suggesting participation of cross-reactive memory. The second-wave clones peaking on day 37 were not confirmed as SARS-CoV-2-specific.

One entry per CDR3 protein results from TCRdb running MiXCR on the 5' RACE reads. The data show 40,000 to 55,000 distinct CDR3 sequences, around 12% seen once. With regard to this clonotype: Its antigen is as yet unknown.

Per the germline V gene, CDR1 is DFQATT and CDR2 is SNEGSKA (reference sequence). The V and J ends lost 0 bases and 3 bases respectively, with 11 bases between them. This CDR3 contains 14 residues. Input material: PBMCs or a T cell subset sorted from them (not recorded which). The chain has TRBV20-1 and TRBJ1-1; D unresolved. The sequence was obtained from a man between 18 and 35 years old who had mild COVID-19 (a few samples of this study predate the infection). Cell type and time point are not known. Here the CDR3 reads CSARDLGTYTEAFF. The CDR3 DNA is TGCAGTGCTAGAGATCTTGGAACTTACACTGAAGCTTTCTTT.